The 14 T cell receptor beta chains given below trace back to one sample, sequenced in a study of cytomegalovirus exposure and HLA in healthy donors. PCR used 60 Vbeta primers and 13 Jbeta primers. Profiled with immunoSEQ multiplex PCR; TCRdb holds only in-frame clones, not every one. The profile shows around 200,000 clones, 80% to 85% of them singletons. The sequencing sample was made of PBMCs. These receptors all stem from a man aged 35-49 years in good health and CMV-seropositive.

Here the CDR3 reads CASSLASWTGDETQYF. The CDR3 coding sequence is TGTGCCAGCAGCTTGGCCTCCTGGACAGGGGACGAGACCCAGTACTTC. This chain joins TRBV5-6 and TRBJ2-5; 9 bases map to TRBD1. V lost 0 bases, J lost 5 bases, and 8 bases stayed unmatched. This CDR3 comprises 16 residues. Germline-derived CDR1 and CDR2 are SGHDT and YYEEEE.

This chain connects TRBV6-1 to TRBJ1-3; no reliable D call. The CDR3 covers 14 residues. With 2 bases removed from V and 4 bases from J, the gap between germline ends came to 9 bases. The germline V gene encodes CDR1 MNHNS and CDR2 SASEGT. CDR3 DNA sequence: TGTGCCAGCAGTGAATTGGCTTACGGAAACACCATATATTTT. It is translated as CASSELAYGNTIYF.

A few counts support this clone. V is TRBV5-1 and J is TRBJ1-4; no reliable D call. The CDR3 is 13 residues long. V shed 4 bases and J shed 6 bases, with 10 bases lying between them. Germline V CDR1 and CDR2: SGHRS, YFSETQ. DNA for the CDR3: TGCGCCAGCAGCCGGGGATCGGATGAAAAACTGTTTTTT. This gives the protein CASSRGSDEKLFF. The full variable domain, completed using reference TRBV5-1 and TRBJ1-4, is KAGVTQTPRYLIKTRGQQVTLSCSPISGHRSVSWYQQTPGQGLQFLFEYFSETQRNKGNFPGRFSGRQFSNSRSEMNVSTLELGDSALYLCASSRGSDEKLFFGSGTQLSVL.

The chain couples TRBV7-8 to TRBJ1-5; a weak D match, TRBD1 (5 bases). Germline V gene sequence: CDR1 SGHVS, CDR2 FQNEAQ. V was pared by 4 bases and J by 7 bases, with 11 bases between. The length of the CDR3 is 13 residues. CDR3 DNA: TGTGCCAGCAGCTCGCTAACAGGACAGCCCCAGCATTTT. Its translation: CASSSLTGQPQHF.

The CDR3 protein is CASSIEQGYHEQYF. As DNA, the CDR3 is TGTGCCAGCAGCATAGAACAGGGGTACCACGAGCAGTACTTC. J is TRBJ2-7 and V is TRBV7-8; 7 bases are a match to TRBD1. The germline gives CDR1 SGHVS, CDR2 FQNEAQ. V dropped 5 bases and J dropped 5; count of bases not matched to a gene: 9. The CDR3 extends over 14 amino acids.

The V and J genes are TRBV20-1 and TRBJ1-2; 7 bases are shared with TRBD1. This CDR3 has 11 amino acids. The trim removed 5 bases at V and 8 bases at J, leaving 5 bases unmatched. In germline, CDR1 is DFQATT, CDR2 SNEGSKA (reference sequence). The CDR3 bases are TGCAGTGCTGGGACAGAACAAGGCTACACCTTC. This codes for CSAGTEQGYTF.

This sequence joins TRBV19 and TRBJ1-2; D may be TRBD1 (6 bases). Looked up from germline, CDR1 is LNHDA and CDR2 is SQIVND (reference sequence). V was pared by 6 bases and J by 1 base, with 15 bases between. The CDR3 has 15 amino acids. The CDR3 DNA follows: TGTGCCAGTAGCCCGGGACATAAATTTAACTATGGCTACACCTTC. Protein product: CASSPGHKFNYGYTF.

This clone was seen more than once but under ten times. This sequence joins TRBV7-3 and TRBJ2-7; 7 nucleotides match TRBD2. Per the germline V gene, CDR1 is SGHTA and CDR2 is FQGTGA. The CDR3 covers 14 residues. The ends lost 2 bases at V and 2 bases at J; junction bases unmatched: 3. CDR3 sequence (DNA): TGTGCCAGCAGCTTACGTGGGGGGGCCTACGAGCAGTACTTC. It encodes CASSLRGGAYEQYF. The whole variable domain, filled in from reference TRBV7-3 and TRBJ2-7, reads GAGVSQTPSNKVTEKGKYVELRCDPISGHTALYWYRQSLGQGPEFLIYFQGTGAADDSGLPNDRFFAVRPEGSVSTLKIQRTERGDSAVYLCASSLRGGAYEQYFGPGTRLTVT.

This clone was seen a single time. The V and J genes are TRBV7-3 and TRBJ1-3; D gene ambiguous. Germline V lookup: CDR1 SGHTA, CDR2 FQGTGA. CDR3 size: 15 residues. V lost 2 bases to trimming and J lost 0 bases, with 8 bases between them. The CDR3 bases are TGTGCCAGCAGCTTAGACGGGAGCTCTGGAAACACCATATATTTT. This translates into CASSLDGSSGNTIYF.

This clone came up once. The chain combines TRBV10-1 with TRBJ1-1; D is unclear. This CDR3 is built from 14 residues. The germline gives CDR1 WNHNN, CDR2 SYGVQD (reference sequence). Trimming took off 4 bases at V and 1 base at J, with 10 bases between the two ends. The CDR3 is CASSVKPSNTEAFF. The CDR3 coding sequence is TGCGCCAGCAGTGTTAAGCCTTCGAACACTGAAGCTTTCTTT.

The genes are TRBV10-3 and TRBJ1-4; D unresolved. The CDR3 is 15 residues long. Germline-derived CDR1 and CDR2 are ENHRY and SYGVKD. Trimming cost V 0 bases and J 7 bases, with 12 bases left between them. The CDR3: CAISESVPPGEKLFF. CDR3 sequence (DNA): TGTGCCATCAGTGAGTCAGTCCCCCCGGGTGAAAAACTGTTTTTT.

With regard to this clone: The same CDR3 is also encoded by other DNA sequences in this sample. In DNA, the CDR3 is TGTGCCAGCAGTTTATCTACAGGGGTGGTCTACAATGAGCAGTTCTTC. Translating it yields CASSLSTGVVYNEQFF. This rearrangement joins TRBV27 to TRBJ2-1; 7 bases align to TRBD1. The CDR3 has 16 amino acids. From germline, CDR1 is MNHEY and CDR2 SMNVEV (reference sequence). V shed 0 bases and J 3 bases; nucleotides not matched to a gene: 5.

The chain carries TRBV5-1 and TRBJ2-3; 10 nucleotides match TRBD1. J was trimmed by 4 bases and V by 4 bases; bases with no gene match: 6. This CDR3 spans 15 amino acids. The germline gives CDR1 SGHRS, CDR2 YFSETQ. The DNA of the CDR3 is TGCGCCAGCAGCCTGGGACAGGGGAATGCAGATACGCAGTATTTT. This encodes CASSLGQGNADTQYF.

This clone was seen a handful of times. The chain combines TRBV7-6 with TRBJ1-4; D perhaps matches TRBD1 (5 bases). The V gene lost 7 bases and the J gene lost 3 bases, with 18 bases spanning the gap. The CDR3 contains 16 residues. Germline loops: CDR1 SGHVS, CDR2 FNYEAQ. CDR3 sequence (DNA): TGTGCCAGCACCAGGGTCCCGGCGCTCTCTAATGAAAAACTGTTTTTT. Its translation is CASTRVPALSNEKLFF.